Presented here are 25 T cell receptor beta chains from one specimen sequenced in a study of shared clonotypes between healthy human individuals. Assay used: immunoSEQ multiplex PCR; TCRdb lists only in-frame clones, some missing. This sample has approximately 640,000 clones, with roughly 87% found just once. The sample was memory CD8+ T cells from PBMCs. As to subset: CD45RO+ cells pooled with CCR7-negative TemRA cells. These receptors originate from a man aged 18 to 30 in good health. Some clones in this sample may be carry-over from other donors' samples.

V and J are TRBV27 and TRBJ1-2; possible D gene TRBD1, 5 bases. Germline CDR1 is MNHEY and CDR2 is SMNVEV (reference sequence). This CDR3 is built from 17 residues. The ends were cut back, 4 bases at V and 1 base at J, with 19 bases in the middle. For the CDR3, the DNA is TGTGCCAGCAGTTCTAGTCTCAGGGTACGCCTTAACTATGGCTACACCTTC. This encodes CASSSSLRVRLNYGYTF.

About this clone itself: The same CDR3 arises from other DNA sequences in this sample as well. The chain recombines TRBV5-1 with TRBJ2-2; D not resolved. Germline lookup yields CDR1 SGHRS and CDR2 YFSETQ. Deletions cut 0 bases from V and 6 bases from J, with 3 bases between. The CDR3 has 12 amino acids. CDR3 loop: CASSLVPGELFF. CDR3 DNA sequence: TGCGCCAGCAGCTTGGTTCCCGGGGAGCTGTTTTTT.

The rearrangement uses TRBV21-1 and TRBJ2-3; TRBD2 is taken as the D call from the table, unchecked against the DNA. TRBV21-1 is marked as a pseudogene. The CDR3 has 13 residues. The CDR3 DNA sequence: TGTGCCAGAGGCGGGACTAGCACAGATACGCAGTATTTT. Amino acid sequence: CARGGTSTDTQYF.

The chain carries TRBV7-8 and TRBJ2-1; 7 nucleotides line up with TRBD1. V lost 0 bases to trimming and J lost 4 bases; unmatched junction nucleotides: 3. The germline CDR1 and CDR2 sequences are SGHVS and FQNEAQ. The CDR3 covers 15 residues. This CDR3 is CASSLAGQDYNEQFF. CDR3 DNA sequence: TGTGCCAGCAGCTTAGCTGGACAGGATTACAATGAGCAGTTCTTC.

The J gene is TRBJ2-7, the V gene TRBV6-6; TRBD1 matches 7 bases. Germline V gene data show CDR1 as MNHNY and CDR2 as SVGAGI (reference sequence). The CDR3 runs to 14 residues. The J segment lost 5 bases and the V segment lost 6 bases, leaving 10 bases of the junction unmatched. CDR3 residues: CASRPRQGFHEQYF. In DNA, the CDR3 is TGTGCCAGCAGACCCAGACAGGGTTTCCACGAGCAGTACTTC.

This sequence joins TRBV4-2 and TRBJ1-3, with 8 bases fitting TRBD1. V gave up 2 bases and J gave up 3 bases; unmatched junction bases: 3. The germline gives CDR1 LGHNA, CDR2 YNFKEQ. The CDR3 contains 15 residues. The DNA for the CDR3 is TGTGCCAGCAGCCAAAACAGGGGGAGTGGAAACACCATATATTTT. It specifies CASSQNRGSGNTIYF.

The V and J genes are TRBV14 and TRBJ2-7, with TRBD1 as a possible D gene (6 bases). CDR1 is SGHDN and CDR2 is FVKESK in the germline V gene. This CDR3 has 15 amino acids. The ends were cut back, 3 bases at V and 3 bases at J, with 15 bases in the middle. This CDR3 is CASSHATGQVYEQYF. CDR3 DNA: TGTGCCAGCAGCCACGCTACGGGACAAGTCTACGAGCAGTACTTC.

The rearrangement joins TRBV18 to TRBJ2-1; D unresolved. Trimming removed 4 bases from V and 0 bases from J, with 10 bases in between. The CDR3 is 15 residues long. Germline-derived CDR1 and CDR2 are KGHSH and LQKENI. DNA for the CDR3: TGTGCCAGCTCACTTGAGGATCCCTCCTACAATGAGCAGTTCTTC. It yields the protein CASSLEDPSYNEQFF.

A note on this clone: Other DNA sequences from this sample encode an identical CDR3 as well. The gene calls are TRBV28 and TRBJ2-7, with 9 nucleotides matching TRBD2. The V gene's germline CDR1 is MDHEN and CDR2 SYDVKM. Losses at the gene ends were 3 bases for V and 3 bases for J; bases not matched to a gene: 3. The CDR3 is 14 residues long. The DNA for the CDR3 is TGTGCCAGCAGTTTGGCGGGAGGGAACTACGAGCAGTACTTC. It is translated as CASSLAGGNYEQYF.

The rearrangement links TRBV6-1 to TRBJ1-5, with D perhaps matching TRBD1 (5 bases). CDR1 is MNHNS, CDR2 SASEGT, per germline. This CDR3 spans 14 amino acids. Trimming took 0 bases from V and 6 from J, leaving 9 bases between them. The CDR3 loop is CASSEAWGPQPQHF. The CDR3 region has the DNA TGTGCCAGCAGTGAAGCATGGGGCCCTCAGCCCCAGCATTTT.

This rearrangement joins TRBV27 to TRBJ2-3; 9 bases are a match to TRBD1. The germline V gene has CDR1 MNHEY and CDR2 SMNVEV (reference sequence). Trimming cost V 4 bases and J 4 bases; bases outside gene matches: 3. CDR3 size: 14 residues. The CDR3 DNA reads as TGTGCCAGCAGTTACACAGGGGGCGCAGATACGCAGTATTTT. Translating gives CASSYTGGADTQYF.

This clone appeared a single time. CDR3 amino acids: CASSAPYGVPEAFF. The CDR3 region has the DNA TGTGCCAGCAGTGCCCCCTACGGGGTCCCTGAAGCTTTCTTT. The chain is built from TRBV28 and TRBJ1-1, with D uncertain. V was shortened by 5 bases and J by 6 bases, with 16 bases between the two germline ends. Germline CDR1 MDHEN, CDR2 SYDVKM. The CDR3 is 14 residues long.

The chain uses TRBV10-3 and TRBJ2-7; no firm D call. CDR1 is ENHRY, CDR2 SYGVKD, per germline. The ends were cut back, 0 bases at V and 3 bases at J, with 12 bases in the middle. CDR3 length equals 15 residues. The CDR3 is CAISESIGVLYEQYF. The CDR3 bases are TGTGCCATCAGTGAGTCTATTGGGGTACTCTACGAGCAGTACTTC.

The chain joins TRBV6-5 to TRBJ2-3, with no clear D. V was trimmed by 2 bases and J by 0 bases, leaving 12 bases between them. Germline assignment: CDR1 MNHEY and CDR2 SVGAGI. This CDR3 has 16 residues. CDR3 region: CASSYPLDGSTDTQYF. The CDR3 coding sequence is TGTGCCAGCAGTTACCCCCTCGACGGGAGCACAGATACGCAGTATTTT.

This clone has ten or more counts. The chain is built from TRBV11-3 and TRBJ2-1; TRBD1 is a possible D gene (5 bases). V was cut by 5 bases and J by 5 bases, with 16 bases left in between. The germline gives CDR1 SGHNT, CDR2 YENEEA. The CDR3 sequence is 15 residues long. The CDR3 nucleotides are TGTGCCAGCAGCGTCCAGGGCGATCAGGACAATGAGCAGTTCTTC. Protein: CASSVQGDQDNEQFF. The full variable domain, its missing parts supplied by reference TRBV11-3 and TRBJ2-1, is EAGVVQSPRYKIIEKKQPVAFWCNPISGHNTLYWYLQNLGQGPELLIRYENEEAVDDSQLPKDRFSAERLKGVDSTLKIQPAELGDSAVYLCASSVQGDQDNEQFFGPGTRLTVL.

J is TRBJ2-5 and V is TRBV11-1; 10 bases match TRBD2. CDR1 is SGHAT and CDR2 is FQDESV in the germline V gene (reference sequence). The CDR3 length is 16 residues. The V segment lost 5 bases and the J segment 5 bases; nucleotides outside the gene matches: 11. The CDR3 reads CASSHWASGRIETQYF. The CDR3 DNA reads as TGTGCCAGCAGCCACTGGGCTAGCGGGAGAATTGAGACCCAGTACTTC. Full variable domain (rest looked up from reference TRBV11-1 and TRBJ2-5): EAEVAQSPRYKITEKSQAVAFWCDPISGHATLYWYRQILGQGPELLVQFQDESVVDDSQLPKDRFSAERLKGVDSTLKIQPAELGDSAMYLCASSHWASGRIETQYFGPGTRLLVL.

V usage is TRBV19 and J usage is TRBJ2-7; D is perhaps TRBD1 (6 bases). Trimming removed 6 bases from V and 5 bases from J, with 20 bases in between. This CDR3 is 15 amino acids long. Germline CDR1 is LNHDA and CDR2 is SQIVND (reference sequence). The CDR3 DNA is TGTGCCAGTAGGCCTACAGGGTTAGACGGTGACGAGCAGTACTTC. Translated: CASRPTGLDGDEQYF.

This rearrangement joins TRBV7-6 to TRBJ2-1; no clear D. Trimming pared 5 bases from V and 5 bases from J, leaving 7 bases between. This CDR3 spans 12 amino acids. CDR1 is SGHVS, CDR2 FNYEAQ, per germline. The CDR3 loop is CASSLTDNEQFF. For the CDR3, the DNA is TGTGCCAGCAGCCTCACAGACAATGAGCAGTTCTTC. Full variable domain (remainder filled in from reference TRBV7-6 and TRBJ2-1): GAGVSQSPRYKVTKRGQDVALRCDPISGHVSLYWYRQALGQGPEFLTYFNYEAQQDKSGLPNDRFSAERPEGSISTLTIQRTEQRDSAMYRCASSLTDNEQFFGPGTRLTVL.

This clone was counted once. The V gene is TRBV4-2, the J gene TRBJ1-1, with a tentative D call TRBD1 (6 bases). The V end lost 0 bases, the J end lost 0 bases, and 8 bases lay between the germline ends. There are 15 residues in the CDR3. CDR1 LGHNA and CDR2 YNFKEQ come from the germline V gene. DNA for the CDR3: TGTGCCAGCAGCCAAGAGTGGGACATGAACACTGAAGCTTTCTTT. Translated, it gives CASSQEWDMNTEAFF.

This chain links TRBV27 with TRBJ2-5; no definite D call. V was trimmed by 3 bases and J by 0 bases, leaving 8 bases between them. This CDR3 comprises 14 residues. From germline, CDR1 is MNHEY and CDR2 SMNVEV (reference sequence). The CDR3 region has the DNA TGTGCCAGCAGTTTGTTTATGTACCAAGAGACCCAGTACTTC. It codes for CASSLFMYQETQYF.

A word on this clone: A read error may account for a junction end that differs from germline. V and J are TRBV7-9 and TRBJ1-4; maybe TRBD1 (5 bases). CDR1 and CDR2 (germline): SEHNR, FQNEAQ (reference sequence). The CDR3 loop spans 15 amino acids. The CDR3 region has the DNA TGTGCCAGCAGCTCACCGACAGAGCAGAATGAAAAGCTGTTTTTT. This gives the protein CASSSPTEQNEKLFF.

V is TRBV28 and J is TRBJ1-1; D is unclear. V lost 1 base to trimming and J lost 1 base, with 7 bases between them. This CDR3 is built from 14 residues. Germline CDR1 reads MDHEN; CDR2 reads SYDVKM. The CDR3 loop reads CASSLFLPNTEAFF. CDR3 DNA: TGTGCCAGCAGTTTATTCCTCCCGAACACTGAAGCTTTCTTT.

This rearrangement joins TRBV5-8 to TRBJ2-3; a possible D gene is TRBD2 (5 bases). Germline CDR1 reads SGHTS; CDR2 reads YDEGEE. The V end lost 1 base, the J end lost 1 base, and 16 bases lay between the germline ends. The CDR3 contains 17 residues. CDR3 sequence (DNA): TGTGCCAGCAGCTTGTCAACTAGTCTTGCTGGCACAGATACGCAGTATTTT. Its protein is CASSLSTSLAGTDTQYF.

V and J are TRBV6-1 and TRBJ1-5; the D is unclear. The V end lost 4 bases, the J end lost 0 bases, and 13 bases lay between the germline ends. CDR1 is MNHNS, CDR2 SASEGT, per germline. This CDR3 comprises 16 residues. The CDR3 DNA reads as TGTGCCAGCAGTGGACCTGGGGAGGGTAGCAATCAGCCCCAGCATTTT. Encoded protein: CASSGPGEGSNQPQHF.

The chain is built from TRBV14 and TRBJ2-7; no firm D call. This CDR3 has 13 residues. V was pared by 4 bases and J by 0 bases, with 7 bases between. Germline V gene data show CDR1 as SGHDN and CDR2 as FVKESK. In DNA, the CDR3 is TGTGCCAGCAGCCCCACACCCTCCTACGAGCAGTACTTC. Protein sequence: CASSPTPSYEQYF.